This paragraph covers one TCR beta chain sequence. The antigen remains unidentified. Germline CDR1 and CDR2: SGHNT and YYREEE (reference sequence). V was clipped by 2 bases and J by 0 bases; unmatched bases: 10. CDR3 length: 18 amino acids. The PCR had 60 Vbeta and 13 Jbeta primers. Sequencing was performed with immunoSEQ multiplex PCR; in TCRdb, only in-frame clones are kept and a portion is missing. This table has 150,000 to 200,000 clones, under 80% appearing once. These data are taken from a study of cytomegalovirus exposure and HLA in healthy donors. Study observations and caveats: Most observed TCR sequences were rare, whereas some public TCRs were detected in many donors. CMV antigen specificity of a few CMV-associated chains was confirmed in vitro. TCR beta V- and J-gene trimming, according to a later analysis, was linked to a missense DCLRE1C variant.

The sequencing input was PBMCs. This chain connects TRBV5-4 to TRBJ2-3; 9 bases map to TRBD2. This receptor was identified in a man aged 40-49 years in good health and CMV-seronegative. The CDR3 coding sequence is TGTGCCAGCAGCTTCCGAGCGGGAGGACCCCTTAGCACAGATACGCAGTATTTT. Protein product: CASSFRAGGPLSTDTQYF.